This is a list of T cell receptor beta chains from one sample in a study of radiotherapy plus CTLA-4 blockade in lung cancer. Profiled with immunoSEQ multiplex PCR; TCRdb holds only in-frame clones, not every one. The data contain fewer than 75,000 clones, about nine tenths of them singletons. The sample consisted of peripheral blood, taken from a patient treated with radiotherapy plus ipilimumab. These receptors were obtained from a human donor with non-small cell lung cancer that progressed on radiotherapy plus ipilimumab. CDR3s include the opening cysteine and the closing phenylalanine or tryptophan. Each record gives: clone size, D gene, J gene, V gene, CDR3 protein, CDR3 DNA. A D gene is named only where the DNA matches it firmly. Clone size is given for some rows only: seen once, a few or many times, or a class if the clone is expanded.

size: -; D: -; J: TRBJ2-5; V: TRBV7-2; CDR3: CASTPGGGGQTQYF; DNA: TGTGCCAGCACCCCGGGGGGCGGCGGGCAGACCCAGTACTTC
size: -; D: -; J: TRBJ2-2; V: TRBV25-1; CDR3: CASSSTGSVTGELFF; DNA: TGTGCCAGCAGTTCTACAGGGTCAGTCACCGGGGAGCTGTTTTTT
size: -; D: TRBD1; J: TRBJ2-5; V: TRBV27; CDR3: CASSPTREGATQYF; DNA: TGTGCCAGCAGTCCCACCCGAGAGGGGGCGACCCAGTACTTC
size: -; D: -; J: TRBJ1-3; V: TRBV4-2; CDR3: CASSQVVGAGGNTIYF; DNA: TGTGCCAGCAGCCAAGTCGTAGGGGCTGGAGGAAACACCATATATTTT
size: -; D: TRBD1; J: TRBJ2-1; V: TRBV4-1; CDR3: CASSQVGQGGDEQFF; DNA: TGCGCCAGCAGCCAAGTAGGACAGGGAGGCGATGAGCAGTTCTTC
size: -; D: -; J: TRBJ2-4; V: TRBV15; CDR3: CATSPRRDGKNIQYF; DNA: TGTGCCACCAGCCCACGCCGGGACGGAAAAAACATTCAGTACTTC
size: few; D: -; J: TRBJ2-5; V: TRBV2; CDR3: CASSEQVVGKKTQYF; DNA: TGTGCCAGCAGTGAACAGGTCGTGGGAAAAAAGACCCAGTACTTC
size: -; D: -; J: TRBJ2-2; V: TRBV28; CDR3: CASSLWFPSPGELFF; DNA: TGTGCCAGCAGTTTATGGTTCCCTAGCCCCGGGGAGCTGTTTTTT
size: -; D: -; J: TRBJ2-2; V: TRBV7-9; CDR3: CASSRTEELFF; DNA: TGTGCCAGCAGCCGTACAGAGGAGCTGTTTTTT
size: once; D: -; J: TRBJ1-1; V: TRBV2; CDR3: CASREQGVRTEAFF; DNA: TGTGCCAGCAGAGAGCAGGGTGTAAGAACTGAAGCTTTCTTT
size: -; D: -; J: TRBJ1-3; V: TRBV29-1; CDR3: CSVLLVSTIYF; DNA: TGCAGCGTTCTTCTCGTCTCCACCATATATTTT
size: -; D: TRBD2; J: TRBJ2-2; V: TRBV19; CDR3: CASSIVAGVVGELFF; DNA: TGTGCCAGTAGTATTGTAGCGGGAGTGGTCGGGGAGCTGTTTTTT
size: -; D: TRBD2; J: TRBJ2-3; V: TRBV4-2; CDR3: CASSQPGLAESDTQYF; DNA: TGTGCCAGCAGCCAACCCGGACTAGCGGAATCAGATACGCAGTATTTT
size: -; D: -; J: TRBJ2-1; V: TRBV5-4; CDR3: CASSLVSDNEQFF; DNA: TGTGCCAGCAGCTTGGTAAGCGACAATGAGCAGTTCTTC
size: few; D: -; J: TRBJ2-1; V: TRBV30; CDR3: CAWSVLGLGEQFF; DNA: TGTGCCTGGAGTGTACTGGGGCTGGGTGAGCAGTTCTTC
size: few; D: -; J: TRBJ2-2; V: TRBV28; CDR3: CASSLSGELFF; DNA: TGTGCCAGCAGTTTGTCCGGGGAGCTGTTTTTT